This is a list of T cell receptor beta chains from one sample in a study of Ad26.COV2.S vaccination and SARS-CoV-2 variants. Repertoires were generated with immunoSEQ multiplex PCR, while TCRdb's copy carries only in-frame clones and drops some. Here the sample spans around 270,000 clones, around nine tenths being singletons. The source was peripheral blood, collected in a trial of Ad26.COV2.S vaccine versus placebo. These receptors were obtained from a person aged 18-65 years who received the Ad26.COV2.S COVID-19 vaccine or a placebo. The CDR3 runs from the conserved cysteine through the conserved F or W. The order of the fields is J gene, D gene, clone size, V gene, CDR3 protein, CDR3 DNA. D genes are given only for firm matches. Where a row states a size, it is once, few, many or the class of an expanded clone; other rows omit it.

TRBJ1-1 | - | - | TRBV7-8 | CASSGTEAFF | TGTGCCAGCAGTGGCACTGAAGCTTTCTTT
TRBJ1-5 | - | few | TRBV7-9 | CASSLFNQPQHF | TGTGCCAGCAGCCTCTTTAATCAGCCCCAGCATTTT
TRBJ2-7 | TRBD1 | once | TRBV7-9 | CASSSSGTGSSYEQYF | TGTGCCAGCAGCTCGTCCGGGACAGGGAGCTCCTACGAGCAGTACTTC
TRBJ2-1 | TRBD2 | - | TRBV19 | CASSIVAGGHNEQFF | TGTGCCAGTAGTATTGTTGCGGGGGGCCACAATGAGCAGTTCTTC
TRBJ2-1 | - | - | TRBV7-3 | CASSLDFSGAEQFF | TGTGCCAGCAGCTTAGATTTTTCGGGGGCTGAGCAGTTCTTC
TRBJ1-1 | - | - | TRBV5-1 | CASSFGGRSEAFF | TGCGCCAGCAGCTTCGGAGGGAGGTCTGAAGCTTTCTTT
TRBJ2-7 | TRBD1 | - | TRBV11-2 | CASSYPGGRYEQYF | TGTGCCAGCAGCTATCCAGGGGGCCGGTACGAGCAGTACTTC
TRBJ2-3 | TRBD2 | - | TRBV19 | CASSTPPVGGSADTQYF | TGTGCCAGTAGTACCCCTCCGGTGGGAGGGAGCGCAGATACGCAGTATTTT
TRBJ1-2 | TRBD1 | once | TRBV24-1 | CATSDRGQDYGYTF | TGTGCCACCAGTGATAGGGGGCAGGACTATGGCTACACCTTC
TRBJ1-6 | - | - | TRBV6-6 | CASSYPQAADYSPLHF | TGTGCCAGCAGTTACCCACAGGCCGCCGACTATTCACCCCTCCACTTT